These 13 T cell receptor beta chains were sequenced from one sample in a study of cytotoxic CD8 clonotypes in ibrutinib-treated CLL. Here immunoSEQ multiplex PCR was the method, and the copy in TCRdb shows in-frame clones only, minus some. The sample contains about 97,000 clones, around 77% of which appear only once. The starting material was PBMCs, obtained after 24 months of ibrutinib treatment. Every receptor here comes from a human donor with chronic lymphocytic leukemia.

This chain's CDR3 is CASSVYGEGYNQPQHF. DNA for the CDR3: TGTGCCAGTAGTGTTTACGGCGAGGGGTACAATCAGCCCCAGCATTTT. The rearrangement joins TRBV19 to TRBJ1-5; D possibly corresponds to TRBD1 (5 bases). Germline V gives CDR1 LNHDA, CDR2 SQIVND (reference sequence). Trimming removed 5 bases at V and 3 bases at J, with 17 bases between. The CDR3 has 16 residues.

This clone was seen more than once but under ten times. CDR3 nucleotide sequence: TGTGCCAGCAGCTTAACCAGGGGATCTCGGTATGGCTACACCTTC. Translation gives CASSLTRGSRYGYTF. The J gene is TRBJ1-2, the V gene TRBV11-2, with D tentatively TRBD1 (6 bases). CDR1 and CDR2 (germline): SGHAT, FQNNGV. V lost 2 bases and J lost 5, with 15 bases in between. CDR3 length: 15 residues.

In regard to this clone: At one end the junction does not follow the germline gene, possibly because of a read error. This chain joins TRBV6-1 and TRBJ1-1, with D possibly matching TRBD1 (6 bases). This CDR3 is 12 amino acids long. The germline CDR1 and CDR2 sequences are MNHNS and SASEGT. This chain's CDR3 is CASGQGNPEAFF. Written as DNA, the CDR3 is TGTGCCAGCGGGCAGGGGAACCCTGAAGCTTTCTTT.

The rearrangement links TRBV7-8 to TRBJ1-5, with 7 bases aligning to TRBD1. Germline V gene data show CDR1 as SGHVS and CDR2 as FQNEAQ. CDR3 length equals 14 residues. The V and J ends lost 5 bases and 5 bases, in that order; junction bases with no gene match: 6. CDR3 region: CASSQDRAHQPQHF. DNA for the CDR3: TGTGCCAGCAGCCAAGACAGGGCCCATCAGCCCCAGCATTTT.

This clone showed up just once. V usage is TRBV19 and J usage is TRBJ1-1; perhaps TRBD1 as D (6 bases). This CDR3 has 13 residues. V lost 3 bases to trimming and J lost 4 bases, with 9 bases between them. The germline V gene encodes CDR1 LNHDA and CDR2 SQIVND (reference sequence). CDR3 in amino acids: CASSMGALTEAFF. The CDR3 nucleotides are TGTGCCAGTAGTATGGGGGCACTCACTGAAGCTTTCTTT.

V gene TRBV5-1 combines with J gene TRBJ2-2; TRBD2 matches at 8 bases. The CDR3 has 18 residues. Germline-derived CDR1 and CDR2 are SGHRS and YFSETQ. V dropped 3 bases and J dropped 4; count of bases not matched to a gene: 14. The CDR3 bases are TGCGCCAGCAGCTCGAAGGGGGTCGCGGGAGGTTCCACCGGGGAGCTGTTTTTT. Amino acids: CASSSKGVAGGSTGELFF.

The V call is TRBV7-8, the J call TRBJ1-4; D not resolved. The CDR3 contains 10 residues. CDR1 SGHVS and CDR2 FQNEAQ come from the germline V gene. Trimming took off 9 bases at V and 5 bases at J, with 4 bases between the two ends. CDR3 DNA: TGTGCCAGTGGGAATGAAAAACTGTTTTTT. It specifies CASGNEKLFF. Combining the CDR3 with reference TRBV7-8 and TRBJ1-4 gives the whole variable domain GAGVSQSPRYKVAKRGQDVALRCDPISGHVSLFWYQQALGQGPEFLTYFQNEAQLDKSGLPSDRFFAERPEGSVSTLKIQRTQQEDSAVYLCASGNEKLFFGSGTQLSVL.

Here the CDR3 DNA reads TGTGCCAGCAGCAAAGCCTGGGGGGACGGGGACACTGAAGCTTTCTTT. Encoded protein: CASSKAWGDGDTEAFF. This rearrangement joins TRBV7-2 to TRBJ1-1, with D perhaps TRBD1 (5 bases). The germline gives CDR1 SGHTA, CDR2 FQGNSA. The CDR3 has 16 amino acids. V shed 5 bases and J shed 3 bases, with 19 bases lying between them.

The J gene is TRBJ2-7, the V gene TRBV10-3, with 10 bases identical to TRBD1. The CDR3 length is 13 residues. V dropped 4 bases and J dropped 7; count of bases not matched to a gene: 4. Per the germline V gene, CDR1 is ENHRY and CDR2 is SYGVKD. The CDR3 here is CAISGQGAREQYF. Here the CDR3 DNA reads TGTGCCATCAGTGGACAGGGGGCGAGGGAGCAGTACTTC.

The V and J genes are TRBV18 and TRBJ1-2, with D hard to call. This CDR3 is built from 12 residues. CDR1 and CDR2 from the germline V gene are KGHSH and LQKENI. Trimming pared 1 base from V and 6 bases from J, leaving 6 bases between. CDR3 in amino acids: CASSPQPDGYTF. CDR3 bases: TGTGCCAGCTCACCACAGCCTGATGGCTACACCTTC.

The V gene is TRBV28, the J gene TRBJ2-3, with 7 bases that match TRBD2. Looked up from germline, CDR1 is MDHEN and CDR2 is SYDVKM. The CDR3 extends over 15 amino acids. J was trimmed by 4 bases and V by 4 bases; bases with no gene match: 8. Here the CDR3 DNA reads TGTGCCAGCAGTTCCGGCGGGAGTAGCGCAGATACGCAGTATTTT. This encodes CASSSGGSSADTQYF.

This clone was detected only a few times. The rearrangement links TRBV6-5 to TRBJ1-1; D gene unclear. The CDR3 covers 14 residues. CDR1 is MNHEY, CDR2 SVGAGI, per germline. V shed 0 bases and J shed 4 bases, with 9 bases lying between them. CDR3 DNA: TGTGCCAGCAGTTACTCAGGGAAGGGCACTGAAGCTTTCTTT. Encoded protein: CASSYSGKGTEAFF.

This clone was observed once. The V gene is TRBV15, the J gene TRBJ2-2, with D possibly being TRBD1 (5 bases). Germline V gene lookup returns CDR1 LNHNV and CDR2 YYDKDF (reference sequence). CDR3 size: 15 residues. V lost 3 bases, J lost 4 bases, and 12 bases lay in between. This CDR3 is CATSRSGFGTGELFF. CDR3 bases: TGTGCCACCAGCAGGTCAGGGTTCGGCACCGGGGAGCTGTTTTTT.